This TCR beta chain originates from a study of PD-1 blockade in classical Hodgkin lymphoma. Every patient experienced relapse after autologous stem cell transplantation, and brentuximab vedotin exposure varied. Method: immunoSEQ multiplex PCR; TCRdb's copy keeps in-frame clones and lacks some. This sample has roughly 4,500 clones, with roughly 61% found just once. Per the germline V gene, CDR1 is LNHDA and CDR2 is SQIVND (reference sequence). The ends were cut back, 7 bases at V and 2 bases at J, with 8 bases in the middle. There are 13 residues in the CDR3. There are a few counts of this clone. Material: peripheral blood mononuclear cells (PBMCs), obtained at baseline. The source is a human donor with classical Hodgkin lymphoma. The rearrangement uses TRBV19 and TRBJ2-2; D gene uncertain. The CDR3 nucleotides are TGTGCCAGTAAGGATGTTAACACCGGGGAGCTGTTTTTT. Translation gives CASKDVNTGELFF.